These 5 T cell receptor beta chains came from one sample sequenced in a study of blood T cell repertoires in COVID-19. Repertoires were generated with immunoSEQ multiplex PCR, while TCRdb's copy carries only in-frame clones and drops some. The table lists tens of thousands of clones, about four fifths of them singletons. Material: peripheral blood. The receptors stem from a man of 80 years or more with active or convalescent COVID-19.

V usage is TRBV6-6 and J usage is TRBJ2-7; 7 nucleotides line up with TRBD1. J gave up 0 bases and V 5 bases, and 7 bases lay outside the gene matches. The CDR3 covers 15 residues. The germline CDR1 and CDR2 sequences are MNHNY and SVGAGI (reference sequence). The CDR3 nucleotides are TGTGCCAGCAGTCCTCAGGGGGAAAGCTCCTACGAGCAGTACTTC. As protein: CASSPQGESSYEQYF.

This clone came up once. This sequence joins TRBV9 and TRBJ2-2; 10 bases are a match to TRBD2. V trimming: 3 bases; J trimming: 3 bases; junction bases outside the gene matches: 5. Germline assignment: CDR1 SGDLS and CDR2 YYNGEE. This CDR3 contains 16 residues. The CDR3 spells CASSGRGTSDTGELFF. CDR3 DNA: TGTGCCAGCAGCGGCCGTGGGACTAGCGACACCGGGGAGCTGTTTTTT.

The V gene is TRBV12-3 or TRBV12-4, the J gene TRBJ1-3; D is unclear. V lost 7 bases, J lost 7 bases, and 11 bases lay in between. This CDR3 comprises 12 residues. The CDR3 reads CASTQDENTIYF. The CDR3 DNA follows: TGTGCCAGCACCCAAGATGAGAACACCATATATTTT.

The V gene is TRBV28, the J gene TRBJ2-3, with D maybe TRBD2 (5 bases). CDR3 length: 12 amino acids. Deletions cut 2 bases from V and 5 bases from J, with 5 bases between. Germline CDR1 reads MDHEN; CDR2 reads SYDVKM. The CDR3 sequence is CASSLAGDTQYF. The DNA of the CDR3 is TGTGCCAGCAGTTTAGCGGGAGATACGCAGTATTTT.

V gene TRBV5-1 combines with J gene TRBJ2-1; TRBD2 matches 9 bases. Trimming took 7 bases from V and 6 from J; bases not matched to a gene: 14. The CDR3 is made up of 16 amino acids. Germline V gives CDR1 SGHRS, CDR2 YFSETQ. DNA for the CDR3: TGCGCCAGCTCCCGGGGTAGCGGGAGAACCTCCAATGAGCAGTTCTTC. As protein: CASSRGSGRTSNEQFF.